These 32 T cell receptor beta chains originate from one sample sequenced in a study of shared clonotypes between healthy human individuals. Method: immunoSEQ multiplex PCR; TCRdb's copy keeps in-frame clones and lacks some. The sample includes about 1.4 million clones, about 96% of them seen just once. The sample was naive CD4+ T cells sorted from blood. Subset defined: CD45RA+ positively selected. These receptors were collected from a man aged 25-45 years in good health.

The V gene is TRBV15, the J gene TRBJ2-7; D is possibly TRBD2 (5 bases). The CDR3 loop spans 16 amino acids. Germline assignment: CDR1 LNHNV and CDR2 YYDKDF (reference sequence). V lost 1 base and J lost 2, with 15 bases in between. CDR3 region: CATSRGILGLTYEQYF. Written as DNA, the CDR3 is TGTGCCACCAGCAGAGGAATTCTAGGACTGACCTACGAGCAGTACTTC.

The chain employs TRBV5-4 and TRBJ2-3; 7 bases align to TRBD2. The CDR3 length is 17 residues. The germline CDR1 and CDR2 sequences are SGHNT and YYREEE (reference sequence). J was trimmed by 4 bases and V by 3 bases; bases with no gene match: 14. CDR3 DNA: TGTGCCAGCAGCTCTCCTAGCGGTCCTAAGTCGGCAGATACGCAGTATTTT. Residues: CASSSPSGPKSADTQYF.

J is TRBJ2-5 and V is TRBV5-1; the match to TRBD1 covers 8 bases. V gave up 6 bases and J gave up 3 bases; unmatched junction bases: 7. Germline CDR1 reads SGHRS; CDR2 reads YFSETQ. CDR3 length: 14 amino acids. The CDR3 sequence is CASNLQGVEETQYF. The CDR3 DNA is TGCGCCAGCAACTTACAGGGGGTAGAAGAGACCCAGTACTTC. Looking up the rest from reference TRBV5-1 and TRBJ2-5 gives the full variable domain: KAGVTQTPRYLIKTRGQQVTLSCSPISGHRSVSWYQQTPGQGLQFLFEYFSETQRNKGNFPGRFSGRQFSNSRSEMNVSTLELGDSALYLCASNLQGVEETQYFGPGTRLLVL.

The rearrangement uses TRBV19 and TRBJ2-7; 7 bases align to TRBD2. V was clipped by 10 bases and J by 4 bases; unmatched bases: 13. This CDR3 spans 14 amino acids. Per germline, CDR1 LNHDA and CDR2 SQIVND (reference sequence). This CDR3 reads CATRQTGGGYEQYF. The CDR3 DNA sequence: TGTGCCACCCGACAGACGGGAGGAGGGTACGAGCAGTACTTC.

This clone occurred a few times. The V gene is TRBV2, the J gene TRBJ1-5; D gene ambiguous. CDR1 SNHLY and CDR2 FYNNEI come from the germline V gene. With 4 bases removed from V and 5 bases from J, the gap between germline ends came to 12 bases. This CDR3 has 14 amino acids. CDR3 loop: CASSGRTEHQPQHF. The CDR3 region has the DNA TGTGCCAGCAGTGGACGGACGGAACATCAGCCCCAGCATTTT. The full variable domain, with the rest looked up from reference TRBV2 and TRBJ1-5, is EPEVTQTPSHQVTQMGQEVILRCVPISNHLYFYWYRQILGQKVEFLVSFYNNEISEKSEIFDDQFSVERPDGSNFTLKIRSTKLEDSAMYFCASSGRTEHQPQHFGDGTRLSIL.

This sequence joins TRBV7-9 and TRBJ1-3; TRBD1 is a possible D gene (6 bases). Per germline, CDR1 SEHNR and CDR2 FQNEAQ (reference sequence). Trimming took off 6 bases at V and 3 bases at J, with 21 bases between the two ends. The CDR3 runs to 17 residues. The CDR3 spells CASSYGGGLPLGNTIYF. In nucleotides, the CDR3 is TGTGCCAGCAGTTACGGGGGGGGGCTCCCCCTTGGAAACACCATATATTTT.

CDR3 in DNA: TGTGCCAGCAGCCAAGTCGCGAGGGGGCCCCAGCATTTT. Translated, it gives CASSQVARGPQHF. V is TRBV14 and J is TRBJ1-5; the D gene is possibly TRBD1 (5 bases). In germline, CDR1 is SGHDN, CDR2 FVKESK. This CDR3 has 13 amino acids. V lost 1 base to trimming and J lost 9 bases, with 10 bases between them.

J is TRBJ2-5 and V is TRBV7-9; D remains unclear. The V gene lost 6 bases and the J gene lost 4 bases, with 9 bases spanning the gap. Germline V gives CDR1 SEHNR, CDR2 FQNEAQ (reference sequence). The CDR3 has 12 residues. CDR3 DNA sequence: TGTGCCAGCAGTGTGGATGGAGAGACCCAGTACTTC. Protein product: CASSVDGETQYF.

V usage is TRBV28 and J usage is TRBJ1-1, with D unclear. CDR3 length: 14 residues. Germline loops: CDR1 MDHEN, CDR2 SYDVKM. Trimming cost V 2 bases and J 3 bases, with 10 bases left between them. This chain's CDR3 is CASSLLGSDTEAFF. The CDR3 bases are TGTGCCAGCAGTTTACTGGGGTCGGACACTGAAGCTTTCTTT.

This sequence joins TRBV18 and TRBJ2-3; 10 bases are a match to TRBD1. The CDR3 contains 16 residues. V shed 1 base, J shed 4 bases, and the junction held 5 bases outside the gene matches. Germline-derived CDR1 and CDR2 are KGHSH and LQKENI. The CDR3 loop reads CASSPRQTGGADTQYF. For the CDR3, the DNA is TGTGCCAGCTCACCACGTCAGACAGGGGGCGCAGATACGCAGTATTTT. Filled out from reference TRBV18 and TRBJ2-3, the complete variable domain reads NAGVMQNPRHLVRRRGQEARLRCSPMKGHSHVYWYRQLPEEGLKFMVYLQKENIIDESGMPKERFSAEFPKEGPSILRIQQVVRGDSAAYFCASSPRQTGGADTQYFGPGTRLTVL.

This sequence joins TRBV29-1 and TRBJ2-2; 8 bases fit TRBD2. This CDR3 has 15 amino acids. J gave up 5 bases and V 2 bases, and 7 bases lay outside the gene matches. Germline V gives CDR1 SQVTM, CDR2 ANQGSEA. The CDR3 nucleotides read TGCAGCGTTGAACGGCGGGAGGCGGGAACCGGGGAGCTGTTTTTT. Protein sequence: CSVERREAGTGELFF.

The genes are TRBV2 and TRBJ2-6, with D unclear. Trimming removed 4 bases at V and 0 bases at J, with 10 bases between. The CDR3 length is 16 residues. Germline CDR1 SNHLY, CDR2 FYNNEI. CDR3 sequence reads: CASSAVQNSGANVLTF. In DNA, the CDR3 is TGTGCCAGCAGTGCAGTTCAGAACTCTGGGGCCAACGTCCTGACTTTC.

The rearrangement links TRBV27 to TRBJ2-3; 9 positions agree with TRBD2. Germline CDR1 MNHEY, CDR2 SMNVEV (reference sequence). V shed 8 bases and J 3 bases; nucleotides not matched to a gene: 12. The CDR3 sequence is 16 residues long. CDR3 sequence reads: CASLPRARGGTDTQYF. The CDR3 DNA is TGTGCCAGCCTCCCGCGGGCGCGGGGGGGGACAGATACGCAGTATTTT.

The chain links TRBV11-2 to TRBJ2-7; no definite D call. Germline V gene data show CDR1 as SGHAT and CDR2 as FQNNGV. The germline V and J ends were trimmed by 5 bases and 4 bases, with 15 bases remaining between them. CDR3 length: 14 residues. CDR3 in amino acids: CASSPQYGPYEQYF. CDR3 coding DNA: TGTGCCAGCAGCCCCCAATACGGGCCTTACGAGCAGTACTTC.

The CDR3 DNA sequence: TGTGCCAGCGGAGGGGCAGCGATAGAGGAGGAGACCCAGTACTTC. This encodes CASGGAAIEEETQYF. The J gene is TRBJ2-5, the V gene TRBV28, with D possibly being TRBD2 (6 bases). V shed 8 bases and J shed 5 bases, with 21 bases lying between them. CDR3 size: 15 residues. From germline, CDR1 is MDHEN and CDR2 SYDVKM.

This chain links TRBV10-1 with TRBJ1-1; no reliable D call. Trimming stripped 5 bases from V and 0 bases from J, with 10 bases between. The germline CDR1 and CDR2 sequences are WNHNN and SYGVQD (reference sequence). The CDR3 extends over 14 amino acids. The CDR3 is CASSTGSMNTEAFF. The CDR3 DNA is TGCGCCAGCAGTACGGGGAGCATGAACACTGAAGCTTTCTTT.

The V and J genes are TRBV5-5 and TRBJ2-3; 9 bases agree with TRBD1. With V trimmed by 2 bases and J by 0 bases, 10 bases remained unmatched. CDR3 size: 18 residues. Germline V gene data show CDR1 as SGHKS and CDR2 as YYEKEE (reference sequence). The CDR3 nucleotides read TGTGCCAGCAGCTTCGGGACAGGGATAGTCTCTAGCACAGATACGCAGTATTTT. It yields the protein CASSFGTGIVSSTDTQYF.

J is TRBJ2-3 and V is TRBV6-5, with unresolved D. V lost 2 bases and J lost 6, with 12 bases in between. Germline V gene sequence: CDR1 MNHEY, CDR2 SVGAGI. This CDR3 is built from 14 residues. CDR3 amino acids: CASSYNEVLDTQYF. The CDR3 bases are TGTGCCAGCAGTTACAACGAGGTATTGGATACGCAGTATTTT.

Concerning this clone itself: Other DNA sequences within the sample encode an identical CDR3. This rearrangement joins TRBV2 to TRBJ1-2; D gene uncertain. The CDR3 extends over 13 amino acids. Germline V gene lookup returns CDR1 SNHLY and CDR2 FYNNEI. V dropped 1 base and J dropped 3 bases, with 6 bases sitting between them. CDR3 in amino acids: CASSEGSDYGYTF. The CDR3 DNA reads TGTGCCAGCAGTGAAGGAAGTGACTATGGCTACACCTTC.

The chain uses TRBV2 and TRBJ2-1; 9 bases match TRBD2. The CDR3 extends over 15 amino acids. V was clipped by 3 bases and J by 6 bases; unmatched bases: 6. Germline CDR1 reads SNHLY; CDR2 reads FYNNEI. In nucleotides, the CDR3 is TGTGCCAGCAGTGAGGGTAGCGGGAGAGTCAATGAGCAGTTCTTC. Amino acid sequence: CASSEGSGRVNEQFF. Filled out from reference TRBV2 and TRBJ2-1, the complete variable domain reads EPEVTQTPSHQVTQMGQEVILRCVPISNHLYFYWYRQILGQKVEFLVSFYNNEISEKSEIFDDQFSVERPDGSNFTLKIRSTKLEDSAMYFCASSEGSGRVNEQFFGPGTRLTVL.

The chain employs TRBV6-1 and TRBJ2-1, with 7 bases matching TRBD2. CDR3 length equals 14 residues. CDR1 MNHNS and CDR2 SASEGT come from the germline V gene. The ends lost 7 bases at V and 2 bases at J; junction bases unmatched: 5. The CDR3 protein is CASTPAGPYNEQFF. The DNA for the CDR3 is TGTGCCAGCACCCCAGCGGGGCCCTACAATGAGCAGTTCTTC.

This chain joins TRBV5-1 and TRBJ2-7; D is possibly TRBD1 (5 bases). Germline V CDR1 and CDR2: SGHRS, YFSETQ. CDR3 length: 14 amino acids. The V end was cut by 2 bases, the J end by 5 bases, with 14 bases between. The chain's CDR3 is CASSFGQGGDEQYF. The CDR3 bases are TGCGCCAGCAGCTTCGGGCAGGGTGGGGACGAGCAGTACTTC.

This chain links TRBV28 with TRBJ2-7; D is possibly TRBD1 or TRBD2 (5 bases each). The CDR3 is 13 residues long. Germline-derived CDR1 and CDR2 are MDHEN and SYDVKM. Trimming took 9 bases from V and 3 from J, leaving 15 bases between them. The CDR3 region is CASPGPDLYEQYF. The CDR3, as DNA: TGTGCCAGTCCGGGACCAGACCTCTACGAGCAGTACTTC.

The rearrangement links TRBV4-1 to TRBJ2-1, with a weak D call TRBD2 (6 bases). This CDR3 contains 14 residues. The germline V gene encodes CDR1 MGHRA and CDR2 YSYEKL. Trimming took off 0 bases at V and 10 bases at J, with 13 bases between the two ends. The CDR3 protein is CASSQDSRGGEQFF. The CDR3 DNA reads as TGCGCCAGCAGCCAAGATTCGAGGGGAGGAGAGCAGTTCTTC.

This chain's CDR3 is CASSEAPQNNEQFF. The CDR3 coding sequence is TGTGCCAGCAGTGAAGCGCCCCAGAACAATGAGCAGTTCTTC. The chain is built from TRBV2 and TRBJ2-1; D ambiguous. Germline V lookup: CDR1 SNHLY, CDR2 FYNNEI. V lost 0 bases and J lost 5, with 8 bases in between. The CDR3 is 14 amino acids.

The chain couples TRBV5-1 to TRBJ2-1; a weak D match, TRBD1 (5 bases). The V end was cut by 0 bases, the J end by 5 bases, with 12 bases between. The CDR3 length is 15 residues. Germline CDR1 reads SGHRS; CDR2 reads YFSETQ. Written as DNA, the CDR3 is TGCGCCAGCAGCTTGGGCAGGGTTCTAGACAATGAGCAGTTCTTC. The encoded protein is CASSLGRVLDNEQFF.

The rearrangement links TRBV28 to TRBJ1-1, with no clear D. CDR3 length equals 13 residues. Germline values: CDR1 MDHEN, CDR2 SYDVKM. V was trimmed by 7 bases and J by 8 bases, leaving 17 bases between them. The chain's CDR3 is CASKVTSTSEAFF. DNA of the CDR3: TGTGCCAGCAAGGTGACGAGCACTTCCGAAGCTTTCTTT.

This chain links TRBV5-6 with TRBJ1-4; tentative D call: TRBD1 (5 bases). Per germline, CDR1 SGHDT and CDR2 YYEEEE. The CDR3 is 15 residues long. V gave up 4 bases and J gave up 5 bases, with 15 bases separating them. The CDR3 DNA reads TGTGCCAGCAGCCGCATTGGGCAGGGAAATGAAAAACTGTTTTTT. Its protein is CASSRIGQGNEKLFF.

This chain links TRBV11-2 with TRBJ2-7; weak D call: TRBD1 (6 bases). CDR1 is SGHAT and CDR2 is FQNNGV in the germline V gene. V shed 5 bases and J shed 6 bases, with 23 bases lying between them. The CDR3 totals 16 residues. The DNA of the CDR3 is TGTGCCAGCAGCCCCCGAGAAGGGACAAATATTGCCGAGCAGTACTTC. Encoded protein: CASSPREGTNIAEQYF.

This sequence joins TRBV2 and TRBJ2-3; D is uncertain. This CDR3 region has 13 residues. The V gene lost 7 bases and the J gene lost 4 bases, with 12 bases spanning the gap. Germline V gene lookup returns CDR1 SNHLY and CDR2 FYNNEI. In DNA form, the CDR3 reads TGTGCCAGCATTTCGGAGCTGGCAGATACGCAGTATTTT. This gives the protein CASISELADTQYF.

The chain joins TRBV28 to TRBJ1-1; 9 positions agree with TRBD1. The CDR3 sequence is 15 residues long. Germline V CDR1 and CDR2: MDHEN, SYDVKM. With V trimmed by 4 bases and J by 5 bases, 8 bases remained unmatched. The CDR3 sequence: CASSSDRGSGTEAFF. CDR3 coding DNA: TGTGCCAGCAGTTCGGACAGGGGTTCGGGAACTGAAGCTTTCTTT.

V gene TRBV28 combines with J gene TRBJ2-7; D is perhaps TRBD1 (6 bases). Trimming shortened V by 2 bases and J by 2 bases, and 19 bases separated the two germline ends. The CDR3 spans 17 residues. Looked up from germline, CDR1 is MDHEN and CDR2 is SYDVKM. CDR3 protein: CASSLPNPGARAYEQYF. CDR3 nucleotide sequence: TGTGCCAGCAGTTTACCAAATCCAGGGGCAAGGGCCTACGAGCAGTACTTC.